This T cell receptor (beta chain) was captured in a study of blood T cell repertoires in COVID-19. Losses at the gene ends were 4 bases for V and 2 bases for J; bases not matched to a gene: 4. The CDR3 extends over 15 amino acids. The V gene's germline CDR1 is SNHLY and CDR2 FYNNEI. The assay was immunoSEQ multiplex PCR, and TCRdb's table has in-frame clones only and misses some. The sample shows 190,000 or so clones, roughly 90% of them seen only once. This chain uses TRBV2 with TRBJ1-5; 8 nucleotides agree with TRBD1. The sequence derives from a woman aged 25 to 39 who had been exposed to COVID-19. What was sequenced was PBMCs or T cells enriched from blood (not recorded which). Here the CDR3 reads CASSGDRTGNQPQHF. In DNA form, the CDR3 reads TGTGCCAGCAGTGGGGACAGGACTGGCAATCAGCCCCAGCATTTT. The full variable domain, completed using reference TRBV2 and TRBJ1-5, is EPEVTQTPSHQVTQMGQEVILRCVPISNHLYFYWYRQILGQKVEFLVSFYNNEISEKSEIFDDQFSVERPDGSNFTLKIRSTKLEDSAMYFCASSGDRTGNQPQHFGDGTRLSIL.